Listed below are T cell receptor beta chains from one sample, sequenced in a study of blood T cells in healthy people across ages. TCRdb passed the 5' RACE reads through MiXCR, listing each CDR3 protein once. The sample has hundreds of thousands of distinct CDR3 sequences, around two fifths seen once. The sequencing input was blood. The receptors derive from a man between 60 and 75 years old in good health. Both conserved end residues are part of each CDR3. D genes are given only for firm matches. For some rows the clone size is stated as once, few or many, or as a class when expanded; others skip it.

abundance	v_gene	d_gene	j_gene	CDR3nt	CDR3aa
few	TRBV6-1	TRBD1	TRBJ1-5	TGTGCCAGCAGTGAAGCACGGGGACAGCCTTGGGAGCCCCAGCATTTT	CASSEARGQPWEPQHF
few	TRBV27	NA	TRBJ2-5	TGTGCCAGCAGTTTTCAGTACCAAGAGACCCAGTACTTC	CASSFQYQETQYF
NA	TRBV2	NA	TRBJ2-5	TGTGCCAGCAGTTTGATGGGGACCCAGTACTTC	CASSLMGTQYF
NA	TRBV7-3	TRBD1	TRBJ2-2	TGTGCCAGCAGTCGAACAGGGGGCTTAGCCGGGGAGCTGTTTTTT	CASSRTGGLAGELFF
few	TRBV12-3/TRBV12-4	NA	TRBJ1-5	TGTGCCAGCAGTTTGAAGGGGCGCCAGCCCCAGCATTTT	CASSLKGRQPQHF
NA	TRBV5-6	NA	TRBJ1-2	TGTGCCAGCAGCTTGGCAGGGGTCAGGGATGGCTACACCTTC	CASSLAGVRDGYTF
NA	TRBV30	NA	TRBJ1-5	TGTGCCTGGAGTCCTGGGGACGGCAATCAGCCCCAGCATTTT	CAWSPGDGNQPQHF
few	TRBV7-8	TRBD2	TRBJ2-1	TGTGCCAGCAGCTCCCTCAATGGACTAGCCGGCAATGAGCAGTTCTTC	CASSSLNGLAGNEQFF
many	TRBV27	NA	TRBJ2-3	TGTGCCAGCAGACACCACCCAGATACGCAGTATTTT	CASRHHPDTQYF
NA	TRBV2	NA	TRBJ2-3	TGTGCCGGGACCGTGGTCAAGACAGATACGCAGTATTTT	CAGTVVKTDTQYF
NA	TRBV28	NA	TRBJ1-1	TGTGCCAGCAGTTTCTGGGGCGACAACACTGAAGCTTTCTTT	CASSFWGDNTEAFF
once	TRBV7-2	NA	TRBJ1-1	TGTGCCAGCAGCCCAGGCGCGGGTTCCGACACTGAAGCTTTCTTT	CASSPGAGSDTEAFF
many	TRBV28	NA	TRBJ2-1	TGTGCCAGCAGTTTATTGGGCGGCTCCTACAATGAGCAGTTCTTC	CASSLLGGSYNEQFF
NA	TRBV7-2	TRBD2	TRBJ2-7	TGTGCCAGCAGCTACGAGCGGGGGGCCGCCTACGAGCAGTACTTC	CASSYERGAAYEQYF
NA	TRBV20-1	TRBD2	TRBJ2-7	TGCAGTGCTAGAGATCTGCTAGCGGGGGATTACGAGCAGTACTTC	CSARDLLAGDYEQYF
NA	TRBV3-1	NA	TRBJ2-5	TGTGCCAGCAGCCAAGTCATCACTAGCCGAGACAATGAGCAGTACTTC	CASSQVITSRDNEQYF
NA	TRBV30	TRBD1	TRBJ2-5	TGTGCCTGGAATGGACAGGGGTACCAAGAGACCCAGTACTTC	CAWNGQGYQETQYF
few	TRBV4-3	NA	TRBJ2-7	TGCGCCAGCAGCCCCTCACGGGGGTACGAGCAGTACTTC	CASSPSRGYEQYF
NA	TRBV27	NA	TRBJ2-5	TGTGCCAGCAGTTTAGGCAGGGTCGGGACCCAGTACTTC	CASSLGRVGTQYF
NA	TRBV29-1	NA	TRBJ1-2	TGCCGCGTTGTAAGAGGGTCAGGGAAGGGTGACTACACCTTC	CRVVRGSGKGDYTF
few	TRBV7-2	TRBD2	TRBJ2-1	TGTGCCAGCAGCTTAGAGGCGGGGGGGCACAATGAGCAGTTCTTC	CASSLEAGGHNEQFF
NA	TRBV27	TRBD1	TRBJ1-1	TGTGCCAGTAGGGGAGGGGGCCCGAACACTGAAGCTTTCTTT	CASRGGGPNTEAFF
many	TRBV5-6	TRBD2	TRBJ2-1	TGTGCCAGCAGCACATTAACGGGAGGGAATGAGCAGTTCTTC	CASSTLTGGNEQFF
NA	TRBV3-1	NA	TRBJ1-2	TGTGCCAGCAGCCAAGCTTCCCTTATTAGTGGCTACACCTTC	CASSQASLISGYTF
few	TRBV25-1	NA	TRBJ1-2	TGTGCCAGCAGTAGTGGGGGAAGCTATGGCTACACCTTC	CASSSGGSYGYTF
NA	TRBV4-3	TRBD1	TRBJ2-5	TGCGCCAGCAGCCAACGACAGGGAGTTGATTTAGAGACCCAGTACTTC	CASSQRQGVDLETQYF
NA	TRBV13	TRBD2	TRBJ2-7	TGTGCCAGCAGTCGAGTCAATGGACTAGCGGATGGGGTAGTTGGCGAGCAGTACTTC	CASSRVNGLADGVVGEQYF
once	TRBV9	TRBD2	TRBJ2-5	TGTGCCAGCAGCGTAGCTAGCGGGGGGACCGGGACCCAGTACTTC	CASSVASGGTGTQYF
NA	TRBV14	NA	TRBJ2-5	TGTGCCAGCAGCCAAGATGAGGGGACCTGGGACGAGACCCAGTACTTC	CASSQDEGTWDETQYF
NA	TRBV12-3/TRBV12-4	TRBD1	TRBJ2-7	TGTGCCAGCAGTGTAGGGACAGGGATCCGCGAGCAGTACTTC	CASSVGTGIREQYF
NA	TRBV27	TRBD1	TRBJ2-5	TGTGTCAGCGGACAGGGGAAGGCCCAGTACTTC	CVSGQGKAQYF
many	TRBV6-2/TRBV6-3	TRBD1	TRBJ2-1	TGTGCCAGCAAATTGACAGGGAGCAATGAGCAGTTCTTC	CASKLTGSNEQFF
many	TRBV5-1	TRBD2	TRBJ2-1	TGCGCCAGCAGCCCCGGACTAGAAAATGAGCAGTTCTTC	CASSPGLENEQFF
NA	TRBV29-1	TRBD1	TRBJ2-5	TGCAGCGTTGAGGGACAGCAACACACAGATATGCAGTATTTC	CSVEGQQHTDMQYF
NA	TRBV6-1	NA	TRBJ1-2	TGTGCCAGCAGTGAAGCGCGAGGAAACTATGGCTACACCTTC	CASSEARGNYGYTF
once	TRBV7-2	TRBD2	TRBJ2-5	TGTGCCAGCAGCTCCCGACCGTCTAGCGGCTACAATGAGCAGTACTTC	CASSSRPSSGYNEQYF
few	TRBV5-5	NA	TRBJ2-1	TGTGCCAGCAGCTTGGGTCAGGGGAGTGAGCAGTTCTTC	CASSLGQGSEQFF
NA	TRBV30	NA	TRBJ2-7	TGTGCCTGGAAGACGTTTCCGGGCTACGAGCAGTACTTC	CAWKTFPGYEQYF
few	TRBV5-1	TRBD2	TRBJ2-5	TGCGCCAGCAGCTTGTCGGCTAGCGGGGGGCAAGAGACCCAGTACTTC	CASSLSASGGQETQYF
few	TRBV6-5	TRBD1	TRBJ2-5	TGTGCCAGCAGCCGTGGGGGACAGTGGGAGACCCAGTACTTC	CASSRGGQWETQYF
few	TRBV10-3	NA	TRBJ2-5	TGTGCCATCAGTGAGCTTCTAACTATCTTGGCGGGCGATCAAGAGACCCAGTACTTC	CAISELLTILAGDQETQYF
few	TRBV14	NA	TRBJ2-5	TGTGCCAGCAGTCTGGGACGCCCAAGGAAGACCCAGTACTTC	CASSLGRPRKTQYF
many	TRBV20-1	NA	TRBJ2-7	TGCAGTGCTAGGCAGTCGGACTACGAGCAGTACTTC	CSARQSDYEQYF
NA	TRBV29-1	NA	TRBJ2-2	TGCAGCGTTGCCTCGAACACCGGGGAGCTGTTTTTT	CSVASNTGELFF
few	TRBV7-2	TRBD1	TRBJ1-2	TGTGCCAGCAGCTTAGTTAGGGGGCGTGCTGGCTACACCTTC	CASSLVRGRAGYTF
NA	TRBV7-9	TRBD1	TRBJ2-5	TGTGCCAGCGGGGACAGGGCAGAGACCCAGTACTTC	CASGDRAETQYF